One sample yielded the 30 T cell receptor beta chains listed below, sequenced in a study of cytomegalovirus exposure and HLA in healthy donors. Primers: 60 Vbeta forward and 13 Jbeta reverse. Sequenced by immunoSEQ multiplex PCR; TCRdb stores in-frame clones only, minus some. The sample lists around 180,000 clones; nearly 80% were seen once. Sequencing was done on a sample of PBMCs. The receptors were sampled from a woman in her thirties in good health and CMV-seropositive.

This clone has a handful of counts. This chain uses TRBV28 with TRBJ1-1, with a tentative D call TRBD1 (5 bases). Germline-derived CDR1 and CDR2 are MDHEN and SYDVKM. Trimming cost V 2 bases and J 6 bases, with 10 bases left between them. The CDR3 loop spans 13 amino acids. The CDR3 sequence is CASSLGGFPEAFF. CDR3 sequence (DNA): TGTGCCAGCAGTTTAGGGGGGTTTCCTGAAGCTTTCTTT. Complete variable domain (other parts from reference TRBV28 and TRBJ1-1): DVKVTQSSRYLVKRTGEKVFLECVQDMDHENMFWYRQDPGLGLRLIYFSYDVKMKEKGDIPEGYSVSREKKERFSLILESASTNQTSMYLCASSLGGFPEAFFGQGTRLTVV.

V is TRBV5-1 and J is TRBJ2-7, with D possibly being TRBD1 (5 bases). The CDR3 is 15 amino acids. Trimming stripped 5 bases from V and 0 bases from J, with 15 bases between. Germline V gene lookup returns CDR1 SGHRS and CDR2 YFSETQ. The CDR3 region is CASRPQGIPSYEQYF. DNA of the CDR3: TGCGCCAGCAGACCTCAGGGAATTCCCTCCTACGAGCAGTACTTC.

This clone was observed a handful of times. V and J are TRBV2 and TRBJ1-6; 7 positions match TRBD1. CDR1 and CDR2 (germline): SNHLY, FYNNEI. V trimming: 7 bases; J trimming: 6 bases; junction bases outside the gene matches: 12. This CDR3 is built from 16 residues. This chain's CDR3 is CASTPDRQMGNSPLHF. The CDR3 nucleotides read TGTGCCAGCACCCCGGACAGGCAAATGGGTAATTCACCCCTCCACTTT.

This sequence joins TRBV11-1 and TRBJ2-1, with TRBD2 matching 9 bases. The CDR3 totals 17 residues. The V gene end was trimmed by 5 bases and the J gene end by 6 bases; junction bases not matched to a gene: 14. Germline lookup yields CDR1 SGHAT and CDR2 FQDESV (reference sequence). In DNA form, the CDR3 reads TGTGCCAGCAGCAGCCGTTTACGCGGGGGGGTTCCCAATGAGCAGTTCTTC. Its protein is CASSSRLRGGVPNEQFF.

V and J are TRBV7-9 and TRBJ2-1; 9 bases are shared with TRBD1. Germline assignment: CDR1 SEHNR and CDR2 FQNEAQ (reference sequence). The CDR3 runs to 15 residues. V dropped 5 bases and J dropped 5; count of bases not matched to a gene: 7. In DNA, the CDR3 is TGTGCCAGCAGCCTGGGGACAGGGTATCACAATGAGCAGTTCTTC. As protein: CASSLGTGYHNEQFF.

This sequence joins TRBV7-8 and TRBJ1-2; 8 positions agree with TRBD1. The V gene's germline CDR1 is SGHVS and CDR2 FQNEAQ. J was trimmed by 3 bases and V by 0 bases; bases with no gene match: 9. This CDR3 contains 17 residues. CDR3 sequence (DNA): TGTGCCAGCAGCTTAGCGGAGACAGGGGCCGGGCACTATGGCTACACCTTC. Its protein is CASSLAETGAGHYGYTF.

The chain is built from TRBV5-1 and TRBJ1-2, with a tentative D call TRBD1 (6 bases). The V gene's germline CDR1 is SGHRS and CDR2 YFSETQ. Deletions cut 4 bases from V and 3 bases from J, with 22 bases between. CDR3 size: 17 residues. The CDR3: CASSLYSQGRDYYGYTF. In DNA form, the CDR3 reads TGCGCCAGCAGCCTATATTCCCAGGGGCGCGATTACTATGGCTACACCTTC.

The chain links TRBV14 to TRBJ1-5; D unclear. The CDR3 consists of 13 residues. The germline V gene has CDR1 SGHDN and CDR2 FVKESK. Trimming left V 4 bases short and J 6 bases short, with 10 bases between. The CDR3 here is CASSPSRSQPQHF. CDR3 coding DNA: TGTGCCAGCAGCCCATCCCGGAGTCAGCCCCAGCATTTT.

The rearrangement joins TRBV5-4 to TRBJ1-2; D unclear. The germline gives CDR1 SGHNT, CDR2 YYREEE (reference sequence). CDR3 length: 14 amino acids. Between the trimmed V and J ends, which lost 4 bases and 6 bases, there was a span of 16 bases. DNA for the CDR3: TGTGCCAGCAGCGACCCCCGGCGGATCGATGGCTACACCTTC. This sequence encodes CASSDPRRIDGYTF.

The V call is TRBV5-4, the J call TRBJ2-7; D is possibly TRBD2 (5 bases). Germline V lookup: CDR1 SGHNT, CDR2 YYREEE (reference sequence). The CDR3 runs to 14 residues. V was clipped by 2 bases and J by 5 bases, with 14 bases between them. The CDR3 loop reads CASSFSEGAHEQYF. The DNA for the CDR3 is TGTGCCAGCAGCTTTAGCGAGGGCGCCCACGAGCAGTACTTC. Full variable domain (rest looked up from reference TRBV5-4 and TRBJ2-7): ETGVTQSPTHLIKTRGQQVTLRCSSQSGHNTVSWYQQALGQGPQFIFQYYREEENGRGNFPPRFSGLQFPNYSSELNVNALELDDSALYLCASSFSEGAHEQYFGPGTRLTVT.

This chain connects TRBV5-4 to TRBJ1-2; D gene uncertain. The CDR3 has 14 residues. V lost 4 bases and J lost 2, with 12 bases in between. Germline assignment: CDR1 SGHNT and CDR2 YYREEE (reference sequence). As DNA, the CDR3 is TGTGCCAGCAGCCCCCGCCGAGAAAACTATGGCTACACCTTC. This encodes CASSPRRENYGYTF.

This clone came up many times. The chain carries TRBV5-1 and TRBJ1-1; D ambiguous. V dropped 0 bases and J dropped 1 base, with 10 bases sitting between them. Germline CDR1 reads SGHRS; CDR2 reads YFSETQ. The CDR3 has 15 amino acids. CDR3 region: CASSLGPGENTEAFF. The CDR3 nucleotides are TGCGCCAGCAGCTTGGGGCCGGGAGAGAACACTGAAGCTTTCTTT.

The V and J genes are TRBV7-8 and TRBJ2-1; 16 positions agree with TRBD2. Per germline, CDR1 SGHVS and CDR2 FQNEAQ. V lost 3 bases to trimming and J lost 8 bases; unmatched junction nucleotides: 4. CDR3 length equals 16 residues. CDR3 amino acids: CASSLGLAGGLHEQFF. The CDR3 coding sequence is TGTGCCAGCAGCTTGGGACTAGCGGGAGGGCTGCATGAGCAGTTCTTC.

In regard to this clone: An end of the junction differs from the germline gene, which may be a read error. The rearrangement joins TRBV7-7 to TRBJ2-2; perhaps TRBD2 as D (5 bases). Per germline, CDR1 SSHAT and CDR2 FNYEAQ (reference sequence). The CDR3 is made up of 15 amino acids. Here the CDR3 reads CASSPGPPAGGELFF. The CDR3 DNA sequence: TGTGCTAGCAGCCCCGGGCCCCCCGCGGGCGGGGAGCTGTTTTTT.

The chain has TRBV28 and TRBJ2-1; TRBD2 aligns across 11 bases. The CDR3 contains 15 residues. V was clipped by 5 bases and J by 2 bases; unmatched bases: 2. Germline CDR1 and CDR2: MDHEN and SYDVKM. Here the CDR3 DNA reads TGTGCCAGCAGTCCGACTAGCGGGACCTACAATGAGCAGTTCTTC. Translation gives CASSPTSGTYNEQFF.

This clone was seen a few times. CDR3 sequence: CASSFSRINEQFF. Written as DNA, the CDR3 is TGCGCCAGCAGCTTTTCCAGGATCAATGAGCAGTTCTTC. This sequence joins TRBV5-1 and TRBJ2-1; D ambiguous. The CDR3 covers 13 residues. The ends were cut back, 2 bases at V and 6 bases at J, with 9 bases in the middle. CDR1 and CDR2 (germline): SGHRS, YFSETQ.

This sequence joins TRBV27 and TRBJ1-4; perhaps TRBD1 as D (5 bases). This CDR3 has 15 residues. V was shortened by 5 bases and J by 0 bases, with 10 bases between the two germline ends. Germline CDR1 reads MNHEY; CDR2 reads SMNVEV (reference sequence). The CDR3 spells CASSVTGATNEKLFF. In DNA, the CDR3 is TGTGCCAGCAGTGTAACAGGAGCAACTAATGAAAAACTGTTTTTT.

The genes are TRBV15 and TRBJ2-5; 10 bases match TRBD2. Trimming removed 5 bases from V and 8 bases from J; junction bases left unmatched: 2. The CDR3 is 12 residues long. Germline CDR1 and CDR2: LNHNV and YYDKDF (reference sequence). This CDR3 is CATSLAGDTQYF. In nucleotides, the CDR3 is TGTGCCACCAGCCTAGCGGGAGATACCCAGTACTTC.

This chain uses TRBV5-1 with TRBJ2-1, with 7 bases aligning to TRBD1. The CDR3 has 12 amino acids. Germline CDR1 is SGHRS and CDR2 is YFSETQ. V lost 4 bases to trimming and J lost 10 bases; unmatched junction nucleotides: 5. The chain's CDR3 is CASSRSTGEQFF. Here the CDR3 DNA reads TGCGCCAGCAGCAGGTCGACAGGGGAGCAGTTCTTC.

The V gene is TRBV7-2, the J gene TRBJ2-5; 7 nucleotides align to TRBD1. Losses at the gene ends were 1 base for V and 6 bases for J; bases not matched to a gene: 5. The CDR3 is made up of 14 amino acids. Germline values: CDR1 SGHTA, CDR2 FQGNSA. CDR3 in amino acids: CASSLGQGQKTQYF. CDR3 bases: TGTGCCAGCAGCTTAGGACAGGGTCAAAAGACCCAGTACTTC.

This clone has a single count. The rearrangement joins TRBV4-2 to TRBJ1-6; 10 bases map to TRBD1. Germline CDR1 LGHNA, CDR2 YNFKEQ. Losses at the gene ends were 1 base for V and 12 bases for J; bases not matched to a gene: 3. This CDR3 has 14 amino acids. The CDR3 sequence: CASSQGDRGVPLHF. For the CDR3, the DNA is TGTGCCAGCAGCCAAGGGGACAGGGGAGTACCCCTCCACTTT.

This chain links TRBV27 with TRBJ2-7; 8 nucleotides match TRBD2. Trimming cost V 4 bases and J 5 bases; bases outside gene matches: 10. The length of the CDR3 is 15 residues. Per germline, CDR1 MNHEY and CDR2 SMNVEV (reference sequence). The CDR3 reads CASSSPQRGLNEQYF. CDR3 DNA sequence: TGTGCCAGCAGTTCCCCCCAGCGGGGGTTGAACGAGCAGTACTTC.

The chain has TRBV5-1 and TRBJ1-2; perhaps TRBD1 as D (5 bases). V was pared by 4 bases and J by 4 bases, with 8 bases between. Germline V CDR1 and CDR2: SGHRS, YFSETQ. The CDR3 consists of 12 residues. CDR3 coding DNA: TGCGCCAGCAGCCTAGACAGCTATGGCTACACCTTC. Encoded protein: CASSLDSYGYTF.

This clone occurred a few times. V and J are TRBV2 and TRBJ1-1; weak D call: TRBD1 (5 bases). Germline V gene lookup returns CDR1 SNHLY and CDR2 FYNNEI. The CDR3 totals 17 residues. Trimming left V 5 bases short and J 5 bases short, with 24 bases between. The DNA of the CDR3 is TGTGCCAGCAGTCGGACGCATGGGGGGTCCCGGAGGACTGAAGCTTTCTTT. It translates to CASSRTHGGSRRTEAFF.

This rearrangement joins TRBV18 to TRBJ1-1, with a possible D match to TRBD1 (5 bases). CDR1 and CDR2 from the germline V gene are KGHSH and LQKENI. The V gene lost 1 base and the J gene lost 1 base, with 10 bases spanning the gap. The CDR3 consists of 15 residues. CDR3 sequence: CASSPRAGKNTEAFF. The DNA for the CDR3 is TGTGCCAGCTCACCACGGGCAGGGAAGAACACTGAAGCTTTCTTT.

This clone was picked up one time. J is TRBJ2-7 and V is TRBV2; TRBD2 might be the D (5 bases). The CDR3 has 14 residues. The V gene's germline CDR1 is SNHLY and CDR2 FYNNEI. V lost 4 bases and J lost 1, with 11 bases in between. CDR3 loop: CASSGKSGSYEQYF. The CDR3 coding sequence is TGTGCCAGCAGTGGGAAATCGGGGTCCTACGAGCAGTACTTC.

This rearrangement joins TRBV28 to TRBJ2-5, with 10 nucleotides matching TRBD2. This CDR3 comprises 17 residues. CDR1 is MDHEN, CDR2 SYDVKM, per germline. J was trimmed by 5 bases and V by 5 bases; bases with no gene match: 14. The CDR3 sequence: CASSQSFVLAGVETQYF. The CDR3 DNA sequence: TGTGCCAGCAGTCAATCCTTTGTCCTAGCGGGAGTTGAGACCCAGTACTTC.

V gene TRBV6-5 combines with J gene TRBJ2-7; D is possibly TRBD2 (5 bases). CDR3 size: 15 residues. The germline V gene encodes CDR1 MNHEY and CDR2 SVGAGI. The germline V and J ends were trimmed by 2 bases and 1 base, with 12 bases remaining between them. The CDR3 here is CASSYPRGRSYEQYF. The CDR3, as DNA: TGTGCCAGCAGTTACCCACGAGGGAGATCCTACGAGCAGTACTTC.

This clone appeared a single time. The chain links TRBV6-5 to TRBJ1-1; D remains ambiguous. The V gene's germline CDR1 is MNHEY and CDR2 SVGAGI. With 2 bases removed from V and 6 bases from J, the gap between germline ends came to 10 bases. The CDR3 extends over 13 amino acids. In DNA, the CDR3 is TGTGCCAGCAGTTACGCGATCCAAGCTGAAGCTTTCTTT. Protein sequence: CASSYAIQAEAFF.

The CDR3 protein is CAISGTSGTYNEQFF. The CDR3 DNA is TGTGCCATCAGTGGGACTAGCGGTACCTACAATGAGCAGTTCTTC. The chain joins TRBV10-3 to TRBJ2-1, with 10 nucleotides matching TRBD2. The CDR3 is made up of 15 amino acids. V shed 4 bases, J shed 2 bases, and the junction held 2 bases outside the gene matches. Germline CDR1 ENHRY, CDR2 SYGVKD.